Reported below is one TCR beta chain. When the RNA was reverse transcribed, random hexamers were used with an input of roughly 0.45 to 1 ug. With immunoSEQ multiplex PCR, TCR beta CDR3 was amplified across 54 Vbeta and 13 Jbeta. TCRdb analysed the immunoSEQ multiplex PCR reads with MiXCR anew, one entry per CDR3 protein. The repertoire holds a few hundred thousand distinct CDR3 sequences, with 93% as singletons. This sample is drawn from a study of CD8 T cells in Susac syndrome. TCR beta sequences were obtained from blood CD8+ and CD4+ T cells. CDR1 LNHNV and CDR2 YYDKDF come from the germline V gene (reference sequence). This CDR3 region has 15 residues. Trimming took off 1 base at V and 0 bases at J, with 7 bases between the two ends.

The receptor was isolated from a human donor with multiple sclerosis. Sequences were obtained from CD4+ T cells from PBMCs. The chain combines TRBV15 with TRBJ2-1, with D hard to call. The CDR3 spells CATSRARSSYNEQFF. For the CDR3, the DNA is TGTGCCACCAGCAGAGCACGGAGCTCCTACAATGAGCAGTTCTTC.